What follows are 31 T cell receptor beta chains derived from one specimen sequenced in a study of T cell changes during pregnancy in multiple sclerosis. TCRdb's copy holds only in-frame clones and misses some; the assay was immunoSEQ multiplex PCR. The sample has 40,000 to 65,000 clones, around 92% seen once. The source material was CD4+ T cells from peripheral blood mononuclear cells, sampled in the third trimester of pregnancy. These receptor sequences come from a female donor with multiple sclerosis, enrolled in a pregnancy study.

In DNA, the CDR3 is TGTGCCAGCAGACTGACAGGGTCCGAAAAACTGTTTTTT. The encoded protein is CASRLTGSEKLFF. The chain recombines TRBV28 with TRBJ1-4, with 7 bases lining up with TRBD1. The germline V gene encodes CDR1 MDHEN and CDR2 SYDVKM. V lost 6 bases, J lost 8 bases, and 6 bases stayed unmatched. The CDR3 has 13 residues.

This clone occurred a few times. This chain connects TRBV18 to TRBJ1-2, with D maybe TRBD1 (5 bases). Trimming pared 3 bases from V and 2 bases from J, leaving 16 bases between. There are 16 residues in the CDR3. The V gene's germline CDR1 is KGHSH and CDR2 LQKENI. The chain's CDR3 is CASSPTLKGVNYGYTF. The CDR3 DNA follows: TGTGCCAGCTCACCGACCTTGAAAGGGGTGAACTATGGCTACACCTTC.

The rearrangement uses TRBV5-1 and TRBJ2-7, with D maybe TRBD2 (6 bases). The germline V and J ends were trimmed by 1 base and 2 bases, with 22 bases remaining between them. From germline, CDR1 is SGHRS and CDR2 YFSETQ. The CDR3 totals 18 residues. CDR3 protein: CASSLSAGLQTATYEQYF. The CDR3 nucleotides are TGCGCCAGCAGCTTGTCTGCGGGACTCCAAACCGCGACCTACGAGCAGTACTTC.

The chain links TRBV5-5 to TRBJ1-4, with 7 bases identical to TRBD1. This CDR3 is 15 amino acids long. Germline loops: CDR1 SGHKS, CDR2 YYEKEE (reference sequence). V lost 5 bases to trimming and J lost 6 bases; unmatched junction nucleotides: 10. CDR3 protein: CASRLYDRADEKLFF. The CDR3 nucleotides are TGTGCCAGCAGATTGTACGACAGGGCCGATGAAAAACTGTTTTTT. The full variable domain, completed using reference TRBV5-5 and TRBJ1-4, is DAGVTQSPTHLIKTRGQQVTLRCSPISGHKSVSWYQQVLGQGPQFIFQYYEKEERGRGNFPDRFSARQFPNYSSELNVNALLLGDSALYLCASRLYDRADEKLFFGSGTQLSVL.

V gene TRBV18 combines with J gene TRBJ1-1; tentative D call: TRBD1 (5 bases). The germline V and J ends were trimmed by 1 base and 1 base, with 13 bases remaining between them. Germline CDR1 KGHSH, CDR2 LQKENI. This CDR3 is 16 amino acids long. The CDR3 region is CASSPRTGQSNTEAFF. The DNA of the CDR3 is TGTGCCAGCTCACCACGTACAGGCCAATCGAACACTGAAGCTTTCTTT.

The chain recombines TRBV19 with TRBJ1-5, with a tentative D call TRBD1 (6 bases). Trimming pared 4 bases from V and 6 bases from J, leaving 13 bases between. Germline-derived CDR1 and CDR2 are LNHDA and SQIVND (reference sequence). The CDR3 sequence is 14 residues long. CDR3 nucleotides: TGTGCCAGTAGTACCCCAGGGGAACGTCAGCCCCAGCATTTT. Translation gives CASSTPGERQPQHF.

The V call is TRBV5-8, the J call TRBJ1-2; D gene uncertain. Trimming stripped 4 bases from V and 4 bases from J, with 11 bases between. Germline-derived CDR1 and CDR2 are SGHTS and YDEGEE. The CDR3 length is 13 residues. The chain's CDR3 is CASSHRGAYGYTF. For the CDR3, the DNA is TGTGCCAGCAGCCACCGGGGAGCCTATGGCTACACCTTC.

V gene TRBV1 combines with J gene TRBJ2-3; the table's D call of TRBD2 was not tested on the DNA. TRBV1 has pseudogene status. This CDR3 is 15 amino acids long. In DNA form, the CDR3 reads TGCACCAGCAGCCAAGGTGCTAGCGATCCAGATACGCAGTATTTT. It translates to CTSSQGASDPDTQYF.

The rearrangement joins TRBV5-6 to TRBJ1-5; TRBD1 matches 7 bases. The germline V gene encodes CDR1 SGHDT and CDR2 YYEEEE. The trim removed 4 bases at V and 0 bases at J, leaving 4 bases unmatched. The CDR3 length is 15 residues. Here the CDR3 DNA reads TGTGCCAGCAGCATGGGACAGCCTAGCAATCAGCCCCAGCATTTT. Protein sequence: CASSMGQPSNQPQHF.

The rearrangement links TRBV7-8 to TRBJ1-2, with TRBD1 identical over 8 bases. CDR1 is SGHVS and CDR2 is FQNEAQ in the germline V gene. The CDR3 length is 13 residues. The V and J ends lost 4 bases and 8 bases, in that order; junction bases with no gene match: 6. The CDR3 loop reads CASSSDRGRGYTF. Here the CDR3 DNA reads TGTGCCAGCAGCTCCGACAGGGGACGAGGCTACACCTTC.

This sequence joins TRBV5-4 and TRBJ2-5; TRBD1 might be the D (6 bases). The ends were cut back, 2 bases at V and 1 base at J, with 9 bases in the middle. This CDR3 spans 14 amino acids. Looked up from germline, CDR1 is SGHNT and CDR2 is YYREEE (reference sequence). Written as DNA, the CDR3 is TGTGCCAGCAGCTTAACAGGGACCCAAGAGACCCAGTACTTC. It codes for CASSLTGTQETQYF.

This sequence joins TRBV6-1 and TRBJ2-5; D may be TRBD1 (6 bases). The ends were cut back, 4 bases at V and 2 bases at J, with 14 bases in the middle. CDR1 is MNHNS and CDR2 is SASEGT in the germline V gene. The CDR3 is 15 amino acids. CDR3 amino acids: CASSASPGQQETQYF. For the CDR3, the DNA is TGTGCCAGCAGTGCAAGCCCGGGACAACAAGAGACCCAGTACTTC.

The J gene is TRBJ2-1, the V gene TRBV5-1; TRBD2 aligns across 8 bases. V was clipped by 1 base and J by 8 bases; unmatched bases: 5. Per germline, CDR1 SGHRS and CDR2 YFSETQ. The length of the CDR3 is 14 residues. CDR3 region: CASSLREGHHEQFF. The CDR3 region has the DNA TGCGCCAGCAGCTTGCGGGAGGGCCACCATGAGCAGTTCTTC.

This chain joins TRBV20-1 and TRBJ1-6, with no clear D. The germline V gene encodes CDR1 DFQATT and CDR2 SNEGSKA (reference sequence). Trimming removed 5 bases from V and 9 bases from J, with 8 bases in between. The CDR3 has 11 residues. CDR3 sequence (DNA): TGCAGTGCTGGCCAACCTTCACCCCTCCACTTT. It yields the protein CSAGQPSPLHF.

The J gene is TRBJ1-2, the V gene TRBV29-1; a possible D gene is TRBD1 (6 bases). V was clipped by 5 bases and J by 4 bases, with 14 bases between them. This CDR3 is built from 13 residues. The germline V gene has CDR1 SQVTM and CDR2 ANQGSEA. CDR3 nucleotide sequence: TGCAGCGTTTTGAGGGAAGGGGGCTATGGCTACACCTTC. Translated, it gives CSVLREGGYGYTF.

This chain uses TRBV7-9 with TRBJ1-5; possible D gene TRBD1, 6 bases. The V end was cut by 2 bases, the J end by 2 bases, with 13 bases between. CDR1 and CDR2 (germline): SEHNR, FQNEAQ (reference sequence). The CDR3 is made up of 16 amino acids. The CDR3 region is CASSLWQGRGNQPQHF. The DNA of the CDR3 is TGTGCCAGCAGCTTATGGCAGGGGAGGGGCAATCAGCCCCAGCATTTT.

The V call is TRBV2, the J call TRBJ2-3, with TRBD2 matching over 15 bases. Losses at the gene ends were 7 bases for V and 1 base for J; bases not matched to a gene: 6. The CDR3 spans 17 residues. Germline CDR1 reads SNHLY; CDR2 reads FYNNEI. The CDR3 nucleotides are TGTGCCAGCATTGGACTAGCGGGGGGGCTTGGCACAGATACGCAGTATTTT. This sequence encodes CASIGLAGGLGTDTQYF.

The chain is built from TRBV6-1 and TRBJ2-7; D not resolved. CDR1 is MNHNS, CDR2 SASEGT, per germline. This CDR3 contains 13 residues. The V and J ends lost 4 bases and 6 bases respectively, with 13 bases between them. The CDR3 nucleotides are TGTGCCAGCAGTGCCGCGGCCTTGTTCGAGCAGTACTTC. It encodes CASSAAALFEQYF.

This clone was observed a few times. The chain links TRBV7-3 to TRBJ2-1, with 7 nucleotides matching TRBD1. The germline V gene encodes CDR1 SGHTA and CDR2 FQGTGA. Unmatched junction bases numbered 3, after V lost 5 bases and J lost 2 bases. CDR3 length: 14 amino acids. The CDR3 DNA follows: TGTGCCAGCAGCCATGGGACAGCCTACAATGAGCAGTTCTTC. Its translation is CASSHGTAYNEQFF.

This clone was picked up one time. This chain joins TRBV4-2 and TRBJ2-7; no clear D. The V and J ends lost 1 base and 2 bases respectively, with 15 bases between them. CDR1 and CDR2 from the germline V gene are LGHNA and YNFKEQ. The CDR3 covers 16 residues. The CDR3 coding sequence is TGTGCCAGCAGCCAAGGTGCCCCACCCGACACCTACGAGCAGTACTTC. It translates to CASSQGAPPDTYEQYF.

This clone appeared a single time. The chain has TRBV5-1 and TRBJ2-3; maybe TRBD2 (6 bases). The ends were cut back, 0 bases at V and 0 bases at J, with 11 bases in the middle. The length of the CDR3 is 16 residues. Germline assignment: CDR1 SGHRS and CDR2 YFSETQ. The CDR3 spells CASSLDAGPSTDTQYF. The CDR3 DNA reads TGCGCCAGCAGCTTGGATGCGGGGCCTAGCACAGATACGCAGTATTTT.

The V gene is TRBV10-3, the J gene TRBJ1-1; 8 bases are shared with TRBD1. The CDR3 runs 12 residues. Trimming removed 6 bases from V and 8 bases from J; junction bases left unmatched: 5. CDR1 and CDR2 (germline): ENHRY, SYGVKD. As DNA, the CDR3 is TGTGCCATCAGACGGGACAGGATGGAAGCTTTCTTT. Translation: CAIRRDRMEAFF.

This chain connects TRBV25-1 to TRBJ2-1, with TRBD1 matching 8 bases. Germline V gene data show CDR1 as MGHDK and CDR2 as SYGVNS. V lost 3 bases and J lost 3; bases outside the gene matches: 7. The CDR3 runs 16 residues. This chain's CDR3 is CASSDSQGARYNEQFF. Written as DNA, the CDR3 is TGTGCCAGCAGTGACTCCCAGGGGGCGCGCTACAATGAGCAGTTCTTC.

The chain recombines TRBV19 with TRBJ2-5; maybe TRBD2 (6 bases). The CDR3 length is 15 residues. Trimming left V 1 base short and J 1 base short, with 10 bases between. Germline lookup yields CDR1 LNHDA and CDR2 SQIVND (reference sequence). CDR3 sequence (DNA): TGTGCCAGTAGTATAGGGGGGGTGCTCCAAGAGACCCAGTACTTC. Encoded protein: CASSIGGVLQETQYF.

This chain links TRBV6-1 with TRBJ1-2; 7 bases fit TRBD1. V shed 8 bases, J shed 0 bases, and the junction held 9 bases outside the gene matches. Germline CDR1 reads MNHNS; CDR2 reads SASEGT. The CDR3 is 15 amino acids. The CDR3 nucleotides are TGTGCCAGCGAACGGGACAGAACAACTAACTATGGCTACACCTTC. It encodes CASERDRTTNYGYTF.

The DNA of the CDR3 is TGTGCCAGCACCAGGGGGACAGATCAGCCCCAGCATTTT. Its translation: CASTRGTDQPQHF. V is TRBV7-9 and J is TRBJ1-5; TRBD1 matches at 7 bases. CDR1 and CDR2 from the germline V gene are SEHNR and FQNEAQ (reference sequence). J gave up 5 bases and V 7 bases, and 5 bases lay outside the gene matches. The CDR3 runs to 13 residues.

The rearrangement links TRBV7-2 to TRBJ2-7, with D maybe TRBD2 (5 bases). Trimming left V 4 bases short and J 1 base short, with 11 bases between. The CDR3 is made up of 14 amino acids. Germline values: CDR1 SGHTA, CDR2 FQGNSA. The CDR3 coding sequence is TGTGCCAGCAGCTCCCAGCGGAGATCCTACGAGCAGTACTTC. This codes for CASSSQRRSYEQYF.

V and J are TRBV7-2 and TRBJ2-3; no definite D call. Germline CDR1 SGHTA, CDR2 FQGNSA. The ends were cut back, 2 bases at V and 0 bases at J, with 6 bases in the middle. The CDR3 totals 14 residues. CDR3 in DNA: TGTGCCAGCAGCTTATATAGAAGCACAGATACGCAGTATTTT. Translation gives CASSLYRSTDTQYF.

This sequence joins TRBV5-1 and TRBJ1-3, with TRBD1 matching 9 bases. The CDR3 covers 18 residues. V was clipped by 0 bases and J by 0 bases; unmatched bases: 7. The germline gives CDR1 SGHRS, CDR2 YFSETQ. CDR3: CASSLVGTGSISGNTIYF. As DNA, the CDR3 is TGCGCCAGCAGCTTGGTAGGGACAGGGTCCATCTCTGGAAACACCATATATTTT.

The V and J genes are TRBV5-1 and TRBJ1-3, with D maybe TRBD1 (5 bases). The CDR3 has 15 residues. CDR1 SGHRS and CDR2 YFSETQ come from the germline V gene. V shed 6 bases and J shed 0 bases, with 13 bases lying between them. The CDR3 nucleotides read TGCGCCAGCACGACAGACCTTCACTCTGGAAACACCATATATTTT. Its protein product is CASTTDLHSGNTIYF.

The rearrangement uses TRBV23-1 and TRBJ1-2, with TRBD1 matching 7 bases. TRBV23-1 belongs to the ORF category, with a function that is uncertain. This CDR3 has 12 residues. Losses at the gene ends were 7 bases for V and 6 bases for J; bases not matched to a gene: 5. The CDR3 nucleotides are TGCGCCAGCACAAGACAGGGAGATGGCTACACCTTC. Translation gives CASTRQGDGYTF.